Presented here are 21 T cell receptor beta chains from one specimen sequenced in a study of T cell responses to AZD1222 COVID-19 vaccine. Clones were read by immunoSEQ multiplex PCR, and TCRdb kept only the in-frame ones, dropping some. The sample includes about 100,000 clones, about 87% of them seen just once. Sequenced here: peripheral blood, sampled on day 0 of AZD1222 vaccination. These receptors were obtained from an adult in good health.

The chain uses TRBV3-1 (or the pseudogene TRBV3-2) and TRBJ2-3, with D perhaps matching TRBD2 (6 bases). Germline V gene sequence: CDR1 LGHDT, CDR2 YNNKEL (reference sequence). The CDR3 spans 14 residues. V lost 4 bases and J lost 6, with 14 bases in between. In DNA form, the CDR3 reads TGTGCCAGCAGCCGGGGGGTAGCGTTCGATACGCAGTATTTT. Protein sequence: CASSRGVAFDTQYF.

The gene calls are TRBV27 and TRBJ1-1; no clear D gene. V lost 6 bases and J lost 7, with 18 bases in between. This CDR3 contains 14 residues. Germline CDR1 MNHEY, CDR2 SMNVEV (reference sequence). The DNA for the CDR3 is TGTGCCAGCAGGCGAGTAGGGAGAAAGATTGAAGCTTTCTTT. Translation: CASRRVGRKIEAFF.

CDR3 residues: CASSLVGAATEAFF. The CDR3 region has the DNA TGCGCCAGCAGCTTGGTAGGTGCGGCCACTGAAGCTTTCTTT. The chain carries TRBV5-1 and TRBJ1-1; no clear D. The CDR3 has 14 residues. Germline assignment: CDR1 SGHRS and CDR2 YFSETQ. V lost 0 bases, J lost 4 bases, and 10 bases lay in between.

This chain uses TRBV25-1 with TRBJ2-7; 8 bases map to TRBD2. Losses at the gene ends were 4 bases for V and 4 bases for J; bases not matched to a gene: 6. This CDR3 spans 14 amino acids. CDR1 MGHDK and CDR2 SYGVNS come from the germline V gene. The CDR3 loop reads CASSARTSRYEQYF. CDR3 sequence (DNA): TGTGCCAGCAGTGCCAGGACTAGCCGGTACGAGCAGTACTTC.

The gene calls are TRBV4-1 and TRBJ1-1; maybe TRBD1 (6 bases). V dropped 1 base and J dropped 5 bases, with 14 bases sitting between them. The CDR3 covers 15 residues. Germline loops: CDR1 MGHRA, CDR2 YSYEKL. CDR3 region: CASSQGGGRRTEAFF. CDR3 nucleotides: TGCGCCAGCAGCCAAGGAGGGGGGCGTCGGACTGAAGCTTTCTTT.

The chain employs TRBV6-2 or TRBV6-3 and TRBJ2-7; D may correspond to TRBD1 or TRBD2 (6 bases each). V shed 6 bases and J shed 5 bases, with 17 bases lying between them. CDR1 is MNHEY and CDR2 is SVGEGT in the germline V gene. The CDR3 contains 14 residues. CDR3 loop: CASSPLWGADEQYF. In nucleotides, the CDR3 is TGTGCCAGCAGCCCCCTCTGGGGGGCTGACGAGCAGTACTTC.

V gene TRBV3-1 (or the pseudogene TRBV3-2) combines with J gene TRBJ1-3; TRBD1 matches 8 bases. The CDR3 is made up of 23 amino acids. V shed 0 bases, J shed 0 bases, and the junction held 22 bases outside the gene matches. Looked up from germline, CDR1 is LGHDT and CDR2 is YNNKEL (reference sequence). The CDR3 protein is CASSQDSECRLRGQGASGNTIYF. The DNA for the CDR3 is TGTGCCAGCAGCCAAGATTCGGAGTGCCGACTCAGGGGGCAGGGCGCCTCTGGAAACACCATATATTTT.

The count of this clone is one. V and J are TRBV5-1 and TRBJ2-1; D possibly uses TRBD1 or TRBD2 (6 bases each). V was pared by 7 bases and J by 2 bases, with 13 bases between. CDR1 and CDR2 (germline): SGHRS, YFSETQ. This CDR3 region has 14 residues. The CDR3 nucleotides are TGCGCCAGCTTCTCGGAGGGGGCCTACAATGAGCAGTTCTTC. Its translation: CASFSEGAYNEQFF.

In its sample, this clone was seen once. The chain has TRBV7-2 and TRBJ2-7; possible D gene TRBD2, 6 bases. CDR3 size: 16 residues. The ends were cut back, 5 bases at V and 4 bases at J, with 21 bases in the middle. Germline V gene data show CDR1 as SGHTA and CDR2 as FQGNSA. CDR3 DNA: TGTGCCAGCAGCCCCCAAGGTAGCGGAGGAGGGTACGAGCAGTACTTC. Amino acids: CASSPQGSGGGYEQYF.

The chain couples TRBV4-1 to TRBJ2-7; D could derive from TRBD1 or TRBD2 (5 bases each). CDR1 MGHRA and CDR2 YSYEKL come from the germline V gene. The CDR3 has 16 amino acids. Trimming took 3 bases from V and 0 from J, leaving 15 bases between them. The CDR3 loop is CASSHLGDMSSYEQYF. CDR3 sequence (DNA): TGCGCCAGCAGCCACCTGGGGGATATGAGCTCCTACGAGCAGTACTTC.

The chain couples TRBV30 to TRBJ2-7, with D tentatively TRBD2 (6 bases). The CDR3 covers 14 residues. CDR1 GTSNPN and CDR2 SVGIG come from the germline V gene (reference sequence). Trimming removed 0 bases at V and 3 bases at J, with 12 bases between. DNA for the CDR3: TGTGCCTGGAGTGTTTCGCGGGACGTCTACGAGCAGTACTTC. It translates to CAWSVSRDVYEQYF.

The rearrangement joins TRBV19 to TRBJ1-5, with TRBD1 as a possible D gene (5 bases). CDR1 and CDR2 (germline): LNHDA, SQIVND (reference sequence). V lost 7 bases, J lost 8 bases, and 21 bases lay in between. The CDR3 is 15 amino acids. The CDR3 DNA follows: TGTGCCAGTACTAACTCCGTCGGGGGGTCGGAGCCCCAGCATTTT. Its translation is CASTNSVGGSEPQHF.

This clone was observed a single time. The chain has TRBV7-9 and TRBJ1-1; D call uncertain. The CDR3 extends over 14 amino acids. The V end lost 7 bases, the J end lost 10 bases, and 22 bases lay between the germline ends. CDR1 is SEHNR and CDR2 is FQNEAQ in the germline V gene (reference sequence). This CDR3 is CASTTTRRLGRAFF. CDR3 in DNA: TGTGCCAGCACCACTACCAGGAGACTAGGAAGAGCTTTCTTT.

J is TRBJ2-5 and V is TRBV2, with D maybe TRBD2 (6 bases). Germline CDR1 SNHLY, CDR2 FYNNEI. Trimming pared 4 bases from V and 1 base from J, leaving 7 bases between. The CDR3 extends over 13 amino acids. CDR3 sequence (DNA): TGTGCCAGCAGTGGGGGACTCCAAGAGACCCAGTACTTC. Its protein product is CASSGGLQETQYF.

The CDR3, as DNA: TGCGCCAGCAGCCAAGGGACAGGACTACCTTACGGTGAGCAGTTCTTC. Amino acid sequence: CASSQGTGLPYGEQFF. The V gene is TRBV4-3, the J gene TRBJ2-1; possible D gene TRBD1, 7 bases. This CDR3 region has 16 residues. Germline assignment: CDR1 LGHNA and CDR2 YSLEER. V was pared by 1 base and J by 9 bases, with 19 bases between.

Here the CDR3 reads CASSLRALNEKLFF. DNA of the CDR3: TGTGCCAGCAGCTTAAGGGCTCTTAATGAAAAACTGTTTTTT. The chain couples TRBV7-9 to TRBJ1-4; D gene unclear. The V gene lost 2 bases and the J gene lost 4 bases, with 8 bases spanning the gap. The CDR3 runs to 14 residues. Germline-derived CDR1 and CDR2 are SEHNR and FQNEAQ (reference sequence).

This clone is a singleton in its sample. The chain employs TRBV2 and TRBJ1-1; D ambiguous. The CDR3 length is 15 residues. The V end was cut by 6 bases, the J end by 0 bases, with 14 bases between. The germline V gene has CDR1 SNHLY and CDR2 FYNNEI. The CDR3 DNA is TGTGCCAGCAGGGCGACCCCTCCCATGAACACTGAAGCTTTCTTT. Protein: CASRATPPMNTEAFF. Full variable domain (outside the CDR3, taken from reference TRBV2 and TRBJ1-1): EPEVTQTPSHQVTQMGQEVILRCVPISNHLYFYWYRQILGQKVEFLVSFYNNEISEKSEIFDDQFSVERPDGSNFTLKIRSTKLEDSAMYFCASRATPPMNTEAFFGQGTRLTVV.

The chain uses TRBV28 and TRBJ1-3; 12 bases are shared with TRBD1. Trimming removed 3 bases from V and 4 bases from J; junction bases left unmatched: 10. From germline, CDR1 is MDHEN and CDR2 SYDVKM. The CDR3 spans 18 residues. CDR3 bases: TGTGCCAGCAGTTTCTCCCCGGGACAGGGGGCGCCCGGAAACACCATATATTTT. This translates into CASSFSPGQGAPGNTIYF.

CDR3 sequence (DNA): TGTGCCAGCAGTTTGCCCCGCCGGGACAGCTATGGCTACACCTTC. Protein product: CASSLPRRDSYGYTF. The chain joins TRBV28 to TRBJ1-2, with 7 nucleotides matching TRBD1. The length of the CDR3 is 15 residues. V lost 3 bases to trimming and J lost 4 bases; unmatched junction nucleotides: 8. Germline-derived CDR1 and CDR2 are MDHEN and SYDVKM.

The rearrangement uses TRBV6-6 and TRBJ2-3, with D tentatively TRBD1 (5 bases). The V end lost 7 bases, the J end lost 1 base, and 9 bases lay between the germline ends. The germline V gene encodes CDR1 MNHNY and CDR2 SVGAGI (reference sequence). The CDR3 totals 13 residues. CDR3 sequence: CASKRRGTDTQYF. The CDR3 nucleotides are TGTGCCAGCAAGCGCAGGGGCACAGATACGCAGTATTTT.

This sequence joins TRBV6-1 and TRBJ1-5; D call uncertain. Germline V gives CDR1 MNHNS, CDR2 SASEGT. V shed 2 bases and J shed 4 bases, with 15 bases lying between them. The CDR3 sequence is 16 residues long. The CDR3 nucleotides read TGTGCCAGCAGTGAATTGCCCCAGGAATTAAATCAGCCCCAGCATTTT. This translates into CASSELPQELNQPQHF.